These 20 T cell receptor beta chains were all obtained from the same sample, sequenced in a study of cytomegalovirus exposure and HLA in healthy donors. Some clones are missing from TCRdb's copy, which holds only in-frame ones; the method was immunoSEQ multiplex PCR. The table shows 100,000 to 150,000 clones, with about nine tenths occurring only once. Sequencing used PBMCs. Receptors were obtained from a man aged 30 to 45 in good health and CMV-seronegative.

The chain couples TRBV2 to TRBJ1-1, with D possibly matching TRBD1 (6 bases). In germline, CDR1 is SNHLY, CDR2 FYNNEI. CDR3 size: 14 residues. The V gene lost 7 bases and the J gene lost 3 bases, with 15 bases spanning the gap. CDR3 sequence: CASMPGTLYTEAFF. CDR3 nucleotide sequence: TGTGCCAGCATGCCAGGGACACTCTACACTGAAGCTTTCTTT. The full variable domain, its missing parts supplied by reference TRBV2 and TRBJ1-1, is EPEVTQTPSHQVTQMGQEVILRCVPISNHLYFYWYRQILGQKVEFLVSFYNNEISEKSEIFDDQFSVERPDGSNFTLKIRSTKLEDSAMYFCASMPGTLYTEAFFGQGTRLTVV.

The V call is TRBV5-6, the J call TRBJ1-1, with D uncertain. Germline CDR1 is SGHDT and CDR2 is YYEEEE. The CDR3 covers 15 residues. Between the trimmed V and J ends, which lost 2 bases and 6 bases, there was a span of 17 bases. CDR3 protein: CASSFSFIPSAEAFF. The DNA of the CDR3 is TGTGCCAGCAGCTTTTCGTTTATCCCGTCAGCTGAAGCTTTCTTT.

This chain uses TRBV6-1 with TRBJ2-1; 11 positions agree with TRBD2. From germline, CDR1 is MNHNS and CDR2 SASEGT. The CDR3 covers 16 residues. The V and J ends lost 4 bases and 1 base, in that order; junction bases with no gene match: 3. The CDR3 nucleotides are TGTGCCAGCAGTGTACGACTAGCGGGATCCTACAATGAGCAGTTCTTC. It translates to CASSVRLAGSYNEQFF.

V is TRBV19 and J is TRBJ2-2; possible D gene TRBD1, 8 bases. The germline CDR1 and CDR2 sequences are LNHDA and SQIVND (reference sequence). V shed 5 bases and J shed 6 bases, with 19 bases lying between them. CDR3 size: 16 residues. The CDR3 nucleotides read TGTGCCAGTAGTGTCACAGGGGGGGTATTCGCCGGGGAGCTGTTTTTT. Encoded protein: CASSVTGGVFAGELFF.

V usage is TRBV6-1 and J usage is TRBJ2-7, with a weak D call TRBD2 (6 bases). V shed 0 bases and J shed 6 bases, with 9 bases lying between them. The CDR3 contains 13 residues. CDR1 and CDR2 (germline): MNHNS, SASEGT. DNA of the CDR3: TGTGCCAGCAGTGAAGCGGGGGGTAGCGAGCAGTACTTC. It yields the protein CASSEAGGSEQYF.

The V and J genes are TRBV7-3 and TRBJ2-2, with D tentatively TRBD1 (5 bases). The ends were cut back, 2 bases at V and 6 bases at J, with 10 bases in the middle. This CDR3 region has 14 residues. Germline CDR1 is SGHTA and CDR2 is FQGTGA. The CDR3 sequence: CASSLDRGSGELFF. The DNA of the CDR3 is TGTGCCAGCAGCTTAGATAGGGGTTCCGGGGAGCTGTTTTTT.

This clone was recorded a few times. The V gene is TRBV15, the J gene TRBJ1-4; 10 nucleotides align to TRBD1. Trimming at V came to 5 bases and at J to 7 bases, leaving 10 bases not matched to a gene. Germline CDR1 reads LNHNV; CDR2 reads YYDKDF (reference sequence). This CDR3 has 16 residues. The CDR3 loop reads CATSSKIGTGVEKLFF. In DNA form, the CDR3 reads TGTGCCACCAGCTCAAAAATAGGGACAGGGGTTGAAAAACTGTTTTTT.

CDR3 sequence reads: CASSLFAGTGNQPQHF. The CDR3 nucleotides read TGTGCCAGCAGCTTATTCGCCGGGACAGGGAATCAGCCCCAGCATTTT. The chain couples TRBV11-2 to TRBJ1-5, with TRBD1 identical over 9 bases. The CDR3 covers 16 residues. The ends lost 2 bases at V and 4 bases at J; junction bases unmatched: 6. CDR1 and CDR2 (germline): SGHAT, FQNNGV.

The chain is built from TRBV27 and TRBJ2-2; perhaps TRBD2 as D (5 bases). V was clipped by 10 bases and J by 7 bases, with 16 bases between them. The CDR3 runs 13 residues. In germline, CDR1 is MNHEY, CDR2 SMNVEV (reference sequence). The CDR3 loop reads CATSGGWGGELFF. The CDR3 nucleotides read TGTGCCACATCCGGAGGCTGGGGCGGGGAGCTGTTTTTT.

The chain uses TRBV9 and TRBJ1-3, with 9 nucleotides matching TRBD1. The J segment lost 3 bases and the V segment lost 1 base, leaving 5 bases of the junction unmatched. Germline assignment: CDR1 SGDLS and CDR2 YYNGEE. The CDR3 spans 16 residues. In nucleotides, the CDR3 is TGTGCCAGCAGCGTATGGACAGGGGACATTGGAAACACCATATATTTT. Translation gives CASSVWTGDIGNTIYF.

The chain employs TRBV5-4 and TRBJ1-2; D perhaps matches TRBD1 (6 bases). There are 15 residues in the CDR3. Trimming removed 0 bases from V and 4 bases from J, with 13 bases in between. Germline values: CDR1 SGHNT, CDR2 YYREEE (reference sequence). CDR3 DNA: TGTGCCAGCAGCTTGGCCAGGGGCCCGACCTATGGCTACACCTTC. Protein sequence: CASSLARGPTYGYTF.

The CDR3 reads CASQSQGRGYTF. In DNA form, the CDR3 reads TGTGCCAGCCAATCACAGGGCCGTGGCTACACCTTC. The rearrangement joins TRBV9 to TRBJ1-2; D may be TRBD1 (6 bases). Trimming took 7 bases from V and 7 from J, leaving 14 bases between them. In germline, CDR1 is SGDLS, CDR2 YYNGEE. CDR3 length: 12 amino acids.

The chain is built from TRBV11-2 and TRBJ1-2; 7 positions agree with TRBD1. Germline loops: CDR1 SGHAT, CDR2 FQNNGV. The trim removed 4 bases at V and 8 bases at J, leaving 10 bases unmatched. The CDR3 has 14 residues. CDR3 sequence: CASSSTKGAWGYTF. DNA for the CDR3: TGTGCCAGCAGCTCAACTAAGGGGGCATGGGGCTACACCTTC.

This sequence joins TRBV10-2 and TRBJ2-7, with 7 bases lining up with TRBD2. J was trimmed by 2 bases and V by 5 bases; bases with no gene match: 9. This CDR3 is 15 amino acids long. Germline V CDR1 and CDR2: WSHSY, SAAADI. This CDR3 is CASSQSGTITYEQYF. CDR3 in DNA: TGCGCCAGCAGTCAATCCGGGACTATCACCTACGAGCAGTACTTC.

This clone was counted a single time. The chain combines TRBV6-5 with TRBJ2-7; the D gene is possibly TRBD1 (6 bases). Trimming stripped 7 bases from V and 2 bases from J, with 15 bases between. This CDR3 is built from 14 residues. Germline CDR1 and CDR2: MNHEY and SVGAGI. CDR3 bases: TGTGCCAGCACTAAACAGGGTCTCGCCTACGAGCAGTACTTC. Residues: CASTKQGLAYEQYF.

The sample holds one count of this clone. This chain uses TRBV7-9 with TRBJ1-1; D is possibly TRBD1 (6 bases). Germline V gene data show CDR1 as SEHNR and CDR2 as FQNEAQ (reference sequence). Deletions cut 2 bases from V and 0 bases from J, with 7 bases between. The CDR3 totals 14 residues. The CDR3 coding sequence is TGTGCCAGCAGCTTATGGGGGCTGAACACTGAAGCTTTCTTT. Residues: CASSLWGLNTEAFF.

The J gene is TRBJ2-7, the V gene TRBV30, with D possibly TRBD1 on 6 matching bases. Per the germline V gene, CDR1 is GTSNPN and CDR2 is SVGIG (reference sequence). CDR3 length equals 13 residues. V lost 4 bases and J lost 1, with 11 bases in between. The CDR3 DNA reads TGTGCCTGGATGAGGCAGGGGTCCTACGAGCAGTACTTC. As protein: CAWMRQGSYEQYF.

This clone was counted between two and nine times. The chain has TRBV30 and TRBJ2-7, with TRBD1 identical over 9 bases. CDR3 size: 14 residues. Germline assignment: CDR1 GTSNPN and CDR2 SVGIG (reference sequence). Trimming took 4 bases from V and 1 from J; bases not matched to a gene: 5. CDR3 nucleotide sequence: TGTGCCTGGACCGGGACAGGGCGTTCCTACGAGCAGTACTTC. Amino acid sequence: CAWTGTGRSYEQYF.

This chain connects TRBV6-1 to TRBJ2-7, with 13 bases lining up with TRBD2. Germline-derived CDR1 and CDR2 are MNHNS and SASEGT. V trimming: 6 bases; J trimming: 5 bases; junction bases outside the gene matches: 4. There are 14 residues in the CDR3. The CDR3 nucleotides are TGTGCCAGCAGAGTCGGACTAGCGGGAGACGAGCAGTACTTC. Protein product: CASRVGLAGDEQYF.

The chain is built from TRBV15 and TRBJ2-5; 16 bases agree with TRBD2. Germline V lookup: CDR1 LNHNV, CDR2 YYDKDF (reference sequence). The CDR3 extends over 18 amino acids. Trimming at V came to 1 base and at J to 3 bases, leaving 5 bases not matched to a gene. This chain's CDR3 is CATSRAGLAGGSEETQYF. The CDR3 DNA is TGTGCCACCAGCAGAGCGGGACTAGCGGGAGGGAGCGAAGAGACCCAGTACTTC.